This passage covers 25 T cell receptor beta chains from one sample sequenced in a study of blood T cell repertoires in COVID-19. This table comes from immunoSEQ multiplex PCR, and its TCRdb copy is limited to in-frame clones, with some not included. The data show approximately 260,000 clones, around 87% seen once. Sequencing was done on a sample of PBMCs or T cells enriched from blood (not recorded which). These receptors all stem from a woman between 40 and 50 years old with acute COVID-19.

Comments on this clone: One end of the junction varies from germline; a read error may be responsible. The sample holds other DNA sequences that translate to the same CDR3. In DNA, the CDR3 is TGTGCCAGCAGTGAAGCCAAGGGGAATGAACAGTTCTTC. Its translation is CASSEAKGNEQFF. This rearrangement joins TRBV25-1 to TRBJ2-1, with D perhaps matching TRBD1 (5 bases). Per the germline V gene, CDR1 is MGHDK and CDR2 is SYGVNS. The CDR3 has 13 amino acids.

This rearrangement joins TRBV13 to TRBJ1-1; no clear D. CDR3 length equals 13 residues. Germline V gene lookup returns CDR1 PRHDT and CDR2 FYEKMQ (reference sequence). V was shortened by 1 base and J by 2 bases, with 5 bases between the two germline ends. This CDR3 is CASSLALNTEAFF. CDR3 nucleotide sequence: TGTGCCAGCAGCTTAGCCCTTAACACTGAAGCTTTCTTT.

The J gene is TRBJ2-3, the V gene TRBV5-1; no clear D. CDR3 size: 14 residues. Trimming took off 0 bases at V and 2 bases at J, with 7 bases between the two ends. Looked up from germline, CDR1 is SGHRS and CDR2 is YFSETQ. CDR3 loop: CASSLDLPTDTQYF. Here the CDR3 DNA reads TGCGCCAGCAGCTTGGACCTACCCACAGATACGCAGTATTTT.

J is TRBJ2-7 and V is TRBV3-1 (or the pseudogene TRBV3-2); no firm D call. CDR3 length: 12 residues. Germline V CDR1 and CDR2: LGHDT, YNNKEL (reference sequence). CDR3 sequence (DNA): TGTGTCGGAGATCTCGTATCCTACGAGCAGTACTTC. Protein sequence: CVGDLVSYEQYF.

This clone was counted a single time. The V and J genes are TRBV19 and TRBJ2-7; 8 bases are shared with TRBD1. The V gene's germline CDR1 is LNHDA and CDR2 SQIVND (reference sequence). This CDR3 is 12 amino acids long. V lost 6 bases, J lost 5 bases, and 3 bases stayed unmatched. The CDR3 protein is CASRDRVHEQYF. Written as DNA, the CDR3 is TGTGCCAGTAGGGACAGGGTGCACGAGCAGTACTTC.

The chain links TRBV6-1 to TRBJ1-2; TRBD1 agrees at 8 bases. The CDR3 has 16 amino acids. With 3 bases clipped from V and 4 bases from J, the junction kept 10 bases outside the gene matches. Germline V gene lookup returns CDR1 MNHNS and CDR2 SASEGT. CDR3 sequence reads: CASSDFVRDRSYGYTF. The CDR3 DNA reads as TGTGCCAGCAGTGATTTTGTCCGGGACAGGAGCTATGGCTACACCTTC.

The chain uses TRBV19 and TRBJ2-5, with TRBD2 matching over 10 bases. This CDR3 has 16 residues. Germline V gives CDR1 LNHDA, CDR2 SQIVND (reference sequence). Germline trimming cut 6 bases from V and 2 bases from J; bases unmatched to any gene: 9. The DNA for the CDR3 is TGTGCCAGTAGAAAGCGGGAGGGCCTGGGTCAAGAGACCCAGTACTTC. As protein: CASRKREGLGQETQYF.

CDR3 bases: TGTGCCAGCAGTACCCGGGCGGGCAACGGGTTCCGTGGCTACACCTTC. This translates into CASSTRAGNGFRGYTF. This chain links TRBV27 with TRBJ1-2; no reliable D call. The CDR3 is 16 amino acids. Trimming left V 5 bases short and J 7 bases short, with 23 bases between. Germline V gene data show CDR1 as MNHEY and CDR2 as SMNVEV (reference sequence).

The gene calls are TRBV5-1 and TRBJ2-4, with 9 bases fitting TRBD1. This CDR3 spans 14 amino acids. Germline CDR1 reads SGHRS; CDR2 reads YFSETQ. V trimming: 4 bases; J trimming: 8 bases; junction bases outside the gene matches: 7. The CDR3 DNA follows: TGCGCCAGCAGCAGGGGACAGGGAGAAGACATTCAGTACTTC. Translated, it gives CASSRGQGEDIQYF.

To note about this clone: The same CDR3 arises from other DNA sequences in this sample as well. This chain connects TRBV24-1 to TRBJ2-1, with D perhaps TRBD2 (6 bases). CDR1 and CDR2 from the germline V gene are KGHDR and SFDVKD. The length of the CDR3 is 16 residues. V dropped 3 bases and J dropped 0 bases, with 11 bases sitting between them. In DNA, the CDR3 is TGTGCCACCAGTGATCGGAGCGGGCGCTCCTACAATGAGCAGTTCTTC. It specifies CATSDRSGRSYNEQFF.

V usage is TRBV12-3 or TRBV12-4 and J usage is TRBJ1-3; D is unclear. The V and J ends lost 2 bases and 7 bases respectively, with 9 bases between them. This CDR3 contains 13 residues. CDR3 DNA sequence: TGTGCCAGCAGTTTACGGAGAGAGAACACCATATATTTT. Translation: CASSLRRENTIYF.

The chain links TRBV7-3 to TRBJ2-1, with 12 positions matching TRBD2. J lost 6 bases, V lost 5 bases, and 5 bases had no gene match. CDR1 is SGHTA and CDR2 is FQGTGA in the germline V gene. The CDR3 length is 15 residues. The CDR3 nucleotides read TGTGCCAGCAGCACGGGACTAGCGGGTGGCAATGAGCAGTTCTTC. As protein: CASSTGLAGGNEQFF.

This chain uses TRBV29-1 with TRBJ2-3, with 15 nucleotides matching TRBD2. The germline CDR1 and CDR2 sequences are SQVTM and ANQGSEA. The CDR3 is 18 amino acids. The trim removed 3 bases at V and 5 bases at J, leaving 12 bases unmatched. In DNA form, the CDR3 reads TGCAGCGTTGAGGAGCCGGGACTAGCGGGAGGTTTAAGAGATACGCAGTATTTT. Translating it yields CSVEEPGLAGGLRDTQYF.

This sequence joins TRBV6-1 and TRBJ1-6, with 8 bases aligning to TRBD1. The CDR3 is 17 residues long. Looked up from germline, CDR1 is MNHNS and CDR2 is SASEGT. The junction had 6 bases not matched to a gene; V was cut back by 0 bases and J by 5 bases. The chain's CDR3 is CASSEALGQENNSPLHF. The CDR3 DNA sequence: TGTGCCAGCAGTGAAGCACTGGGACAGGAGAATAATTCACCCCTCCACTTT.

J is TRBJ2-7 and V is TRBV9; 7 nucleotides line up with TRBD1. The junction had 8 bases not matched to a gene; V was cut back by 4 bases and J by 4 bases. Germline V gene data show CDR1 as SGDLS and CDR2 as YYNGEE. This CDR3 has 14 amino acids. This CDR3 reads CASSPGTDRYEQYF. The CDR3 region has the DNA TGTGCCAGCAGCCCCGGGACAGATAGATACGAGCAGTACTTC.

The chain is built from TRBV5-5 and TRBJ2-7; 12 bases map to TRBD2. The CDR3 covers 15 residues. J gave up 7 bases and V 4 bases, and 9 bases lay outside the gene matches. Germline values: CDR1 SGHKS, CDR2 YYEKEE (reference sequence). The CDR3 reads CASSQTSGRAHEQYF. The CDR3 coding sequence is TGTGCCAGCAGCCAGACTAGCGGGAGAGCCCATGAGCAGTACTTC.

The CDR3 sequence is CAWSGPSSYNEQFF. In DNA form, the CDR3 reads TGTGCCTGGAGTGGCCCGAGCTCCTACAATGAGCAGTTCTTC. The genes are TRBV30 and TRBJ2-1; D not resolved. This CDR3 is built from 14 residues. V was clipped by 1 base and J by 0 bases, with 7 bases between them. Germline V gene data show CDR1 as GTSNPN and CDR2 as SVGIG (reference sequence).

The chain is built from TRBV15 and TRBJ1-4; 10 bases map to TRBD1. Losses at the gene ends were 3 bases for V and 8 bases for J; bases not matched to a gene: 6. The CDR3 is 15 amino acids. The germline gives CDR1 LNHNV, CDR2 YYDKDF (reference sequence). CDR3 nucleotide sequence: TGTGCCACCAGCAGTAGACAGGGGGCGCGCGAAAAACTGTTTTTT. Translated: CATSSRQGAREKLFF.

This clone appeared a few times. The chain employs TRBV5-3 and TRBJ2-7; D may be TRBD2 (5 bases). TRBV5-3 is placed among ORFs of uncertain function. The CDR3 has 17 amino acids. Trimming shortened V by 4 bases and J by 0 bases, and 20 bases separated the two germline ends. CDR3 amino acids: CARSPPDWTGSSYEQYF. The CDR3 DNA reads TGTGCCAGAAGCCCCCCCGATTGGACGGGGAGCTCCTACGAGCAGTACTTC.

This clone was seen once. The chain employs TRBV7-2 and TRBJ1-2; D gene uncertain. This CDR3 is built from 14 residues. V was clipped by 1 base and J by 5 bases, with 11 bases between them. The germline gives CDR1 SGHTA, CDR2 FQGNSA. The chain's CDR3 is CASSLGAGFYGYTF. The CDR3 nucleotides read TGTGCCAGCAGCTTAGGTGCGGGGTTTTATGGCTACACCTTC. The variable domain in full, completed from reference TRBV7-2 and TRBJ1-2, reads GAGVSQSPSNKVTEKGKDVELRCDPISGHTALYWYRQSLGQGLEFLIYFQGNSAPDKSGLPSDRFSAERTGGSVSTLTIQRTQQEDSAVYLCASSLGAGFYGYTFGSGTRLTVV.

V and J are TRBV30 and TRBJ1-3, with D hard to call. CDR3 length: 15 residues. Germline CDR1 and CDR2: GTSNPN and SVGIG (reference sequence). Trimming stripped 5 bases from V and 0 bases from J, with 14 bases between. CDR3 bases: TGTGCCTGGGGGCCCGGGTTGCACTCTGGAAACACCATATATTTT. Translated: CAWGPGLHSGNTIYF.

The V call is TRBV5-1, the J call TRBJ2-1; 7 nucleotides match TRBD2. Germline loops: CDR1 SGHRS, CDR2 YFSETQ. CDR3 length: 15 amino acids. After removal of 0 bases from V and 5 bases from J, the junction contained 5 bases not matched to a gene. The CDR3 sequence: CASSLVVAGDNEQFF. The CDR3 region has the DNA TGCGCCAGCAGCTTGGTGGTGGCGGGGGACAATGAGCAGTTCTTC.

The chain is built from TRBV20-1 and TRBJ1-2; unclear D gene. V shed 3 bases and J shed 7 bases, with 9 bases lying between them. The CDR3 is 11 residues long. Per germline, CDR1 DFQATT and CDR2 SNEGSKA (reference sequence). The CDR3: CSASRGGGYTF. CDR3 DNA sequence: TGCAGTGCTAGCCGGGGAGGTGGCTACACCTTC.

CDR3 sequence reads: CASSTRTGSDTQYF. In nucleotides, the CDR3 is TGTGCCAGTAGTACCCGGACAGGGTCAGATACGCAGTATTTT. The chain links TRBV19 to TRBJ2-3, with 8 bases fitting TRBD1. The V gene end was trimmed by 4 bases and the J gene end by 4 bases; junction bases not matched to a gene: 4. CDR3 length equals 14 residues. Germline lookup yields CDR1 LNHDA and CDR2 SQIVND (reference sequence).

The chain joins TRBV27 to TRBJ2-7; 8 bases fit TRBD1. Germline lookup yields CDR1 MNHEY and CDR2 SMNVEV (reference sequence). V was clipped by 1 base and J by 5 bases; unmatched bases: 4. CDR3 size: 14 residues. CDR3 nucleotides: TGTGCCAGCAGTTTATACCCAGGGGGCAACGAGCAGTACTTC. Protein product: CASSLYPGGNEQYF.